At least ten counts were recorded for the clone carrying this TCR beta chain. The data are from a study of T cells in Graves' hyperthyroidism and ophthalmopathy. The investigators amplified TCR beta CDR3 regions from RNA transcripts. The study used the HTBI primer set for a first-round RT-PCR of the TCR CDR3. Each CDR3 protein gets one entry after TCRdb re-called the multiplex PCR reads with MiXCR. The sample shows under 200,000 distinct CDR3 sequences, roughly 9.4% of them seen only once. After removal of 5 bases from V and 4 bases from J, the junction contained 4 bases not matched to a gene. CDR3 length equals 16 residues. The V gene's germline CDR1 is SNHLY and CDR2 FYNNEI. PBMCs were collected from an approximately 9.5 ml volume of fresh peripheral blood.

The chain couples TRBV2 to TRBJ2-4, with 14 positions matching TRBD2. This receptor was identified in a woman aged 18-30 years with Graves' hyperthyroidism that later progressed to Graves' ophthalmopathy. The sample taken for sequencing was blood. CDR3 DNA sequence: TGTGCCAGCAGTCCAAGACTAGCGGGAGGGAAAAACATTCAGTACTTC. This encodes CASSPRLAGGKNIQYF.